This TCR beta chain was documented in a study of cytomegalovirus exposure and HLA in healthy donors. Whole-study results and caveats: Despite most TCR sequences being rare, some public TCRs occurred in many donors. Researchers counted around 170 TCR beta chains as cytomegalovirus-associated.

The V and J ends lost 4 bases and 5 bases respectively, with 3 bases between them. This CDR3 comprises 11 residues. Germline V CDR1 and CDR2: SNHLY, FYNNEI. Among the roughly 120 subjects of the validation cohort, separate from the roughly 730-subject first cohort, were the donors. Sequencing used immunoSEQ multiplex PCR; TCRdb keeps in-frame clones, though not all of them. The repertoire holds over 250,000 clones, roughly 87% seen once, with approximately 1.1% in the top ten. To note about this clone: Its antigen is currently unknown.

This TCR came from a woman in her 30s in good health and CMV-seropositive. This rearrangement joins TRBV2 to TRBJ1-5; D call uncertain. Sequencing was carried out using PBMCs. CDR3 region: CASSVDQPQHF. CDR3 DNA: TGTGCCAGCAGTGTAGATCAGCCCCAGCATTTT.